A selection of T cell receptor beta chains follows, all from one sample in a study of T cell changes during pregnancy in multiple sclerosis. The assay was immunoSEQ multiplex PCR, and TCRdb's table has in-frame clones only and misses some. The data contain about 39,000 clones, 80% to 85% of them seen just once; the ten biggest clones take up approximately 0.64%. The input for sequencing was CD4+ T cells from peripheral blood mononuclear cells, taken before pregnancy. These receptors were obtained from a female donor with multiple sclerosis, enrolled in a pregnancy study. The CDR3 runs from the conserved cysteine through the conserved F or W. A D gene is named only where the DNA matches it firmly. The size entry is marked missing in some rows and otherwise reads once, few, many or a size class.

cdr3_nt cdr3_aa d_call clone_size j_call v_call
TGCGCCAGCAGCTCGGACATTCTCTATGGCTACACCTTC CASSSDILYGYTF . . TRBJ1-2 TRBV5-1
TGCGCCAGCAGCTTGGAACTAGCGGGACAAGAGACCCAGTACTTC CASSLELAGQETQYF TRBD2 . TRBJ2-5 TRBV5-1
TGTGCCAGCCGATCTAGCGGAGCGGTCTACGAGCAGTACTTC CASRSSGAVYEQYF TRBD2 . TRBJ2-7 TRBV6-1
TGTGCCTGGATTCCAGGGTGGAGCACTGAAGCTTTCTTT CAWIPGWSTEAFF . . TRBJ1-1 TRBV30
TGTGCCACCAGCAGAGGGGACAGGGTTAATGGCTACACCTTC CATSRGDRVNGYTF TRBD1 . TRBJ1-2 TRBV15
TGTGCCAGCAGCCTGAAGCGGGAGCACCTGTTCTTC CASSLKREHLFF TRBD2 . TRBJ2-1 TRBV11-3
TGTGCCAGCTCACTAAGCGGGAGTCGTTTCGGGGAGCTGTTTTTT CASSLSGSRFGELFF TRBD2 . TRBJ2-2 TRBV18
TGTGCCAGCATGGGGGGGAACACTGAAGCTTTCTTT CASMGGNTEAFF . . TRBJ1-1 TRBV6-6
TGTGCCAGCAGCTTGACTAGCGGGGGGCTTGTAGAGACCCAGTACTTC CASSLTSGGLVETQYF TRBD2 . TRBJ2-5 TRBV5-6
TGTGCCAGCAGCTTAAGCGGGGGGGCGGTTGAGCAGTTCTTC CASSLSGGAVEQFF TRBD2 . TRBJ2-1 TRBV7-9
TGTGCCACTTCTAGCACAGATACGCAGTATTTT CATSSTDTQYF . . TRBJ2-3 TRBV2
TGTGCCAGCAGCCCCCGGGGCAATCAGCCCCAGCATTTT CASSPRGNQPQHF . once TRBJ1-5 TRBV9
TGTGCCAGCAGCTGGGGGGGGACAGGGGAAAAACTGTTTTTT CASSWGGTGEKLFF TRBD1 . TRBJ1-4 TRBV5-6
TGTGCCAGCTCACCACCTTCACAGGGGGCAGGGTACAATGAGCAGTTCTTC CASSPPSQGAGYNEQFF TRBD1 . TRBJ2-1 TRBV18
TGTGCCAGCAGCCCGGGGATTCAGGAGACCCAGTACTTC CASSPGIQETQYF . . TRBJ2-5 TRBV11-3
TGTGCCAGCAGCTTAGGGACAGGGAACACTGAAGCTTTCTTT CASSLGTGNTEAFF TRBD1 . TRBJ1-1 TRBV7-9
TGTGCCAGCAGTGGGACACAAGAGGCATCCGAGCAGTACTTC CASSGTQEASEQYF . . TRBJ2-7 TRBV13
TGCGCCAGCAGCCAAGATCTAGTTCAGCCCCAGCATTTT CASSQDLVQPQHF . medium-sized TRBJ1-5 TRBV4-1
TGTGCCAGCAGCCTCCCTTTAGACGGAGGCTCTGGAAACACCATATATTTT CASSLPLDGGSGNTIYF . many TRBJ1-3 TRBV5-4
TGTGCCAGCACACCTCAGCGGGACCAGACCTACAATGAGCAGTTCTTC CASTPQRDQTYNEQFF TRBD2 . TRBJ2-1 TRBV7-2
TGTGCCAGCAGCTCTTACACCGGGGAGCTGTTTTTT CASSSYTGELFF . once TRBJ2-2 TRBV7-2
TGTGCCAGCACCCGACGCGGGGGGGAGTGGACTGAAGCTTTCTTT CASTRRGGEWTEAFF . . TRBJ1-1 TRBV6-5
TGTGCCAGCAGCTCAACCCAGGGACTTGAGCAGTTCTTC CASSSTQGLEQFF . . TRBJ2-1 TRBV7-3
TGTGCCTGGAGGACAGGGAGTCGCGGCTACACCTTC CAWRTGSRGYTF TRBD1 once TRBJ1-2 TRBV30
TGTGCCAGTAAAGGCGGTAGCGGGGCCTCGGAGACCCAGTACTTC CASKGGSGASETQYF TRBD2 once TRBJ2-5 TRBV19
TGTGCCAGCAGCCGGAATAGCGGGGGGGCCGCTGAAGATACGCAGTATTTT CASSRNSGGAAEDTQYF TRBD2 . TRBJ2-3 TRBV4-2
TGTGCCTGGAGACAGACAGGGAGGCCCTACGAGCAGTACTTC CAWRQTGRPYEQYF . . TRBJ2-7 TRBV30
TGTGCCAGCAGCTCCCCGGGACAGGGGTACTACGAGCAGTACTTC CASSSPGQGYYEQYF TRBD1 medium-sized TRBJ2-7 TRBV6-1
TGTGCCCTATCAGCCGGGACAGGGGAGCGCTACACCTTC CALSAGTGERYTF TRBD1 once TRBJ1-2 TRBV30
TGCAGCGTCAAAGACAGGGGTGACTATGGCTACACCTTC CSVKDRGDYGYTF TRBD1 . TRBJ1-2 TRBV29-1
TGTGCCACCCAGGGGGCTGGAAGGACTGAAGCTTTCTTT CATQGAGRTEAFF TRBD1 . TRBJ1-1 TRBV25-1
TGCGCCAGCAGTGATGGAAGCGGGAGTCTTGGAGAGACCCAGTACTTC CASSDGSGSLGETQYF TRBD2 . TRBJ2-5 TRBV10-1
TGTGCCAGCAGCTTAATAGTTCGACCTAGCTTCACCGGGGAGCTGTTTTTT CASSLIVRPSFTGELFF . . TRBJ2-2 TRBV7-9
TGTGCCAGCAGCGTAGCTGTTCTAGCGGGAGGGAGAGAGCAGTACTTC CASSVAVLAGGREQYF TRBD2 . TRBJ2-7 TRBV9
TGTGCCAGCAGCAGACCGGACATGTGGGAAGACACCATATATTTT CASSRPDMWEDTIYF . . TRBJ1-3 TRBV21-1
TGTGCCTGGAGTCCGGGAAATCAGCCCCAGCATTTT CAWSPGNQPQHF . . TRBJ1-5 TRBV30
TGCAGCGTTGAGGGGACAGGGGAATCAAGAATATATGGCTACACCTTC CSVEGTGESRIYGYTF TRBD1 . TRBJ1-2 TRBV29-1
TGTGCCTGGAGTGAGGGACAGGGCCCCGGGGAGCTGTTTTTT CAWSEGQGPGELFF TRBD1 once TRBJ2-2 TRBV30